This is a list of T cell receptor beta chains from one sample in a study of T-cell reconstitution after alpha-beta-depleted transplantation in children. TCRdb re-derived calls from the PCR reads in MiXCR, one entry per CDR3 protein. The table includes about 250,000 distinct CDR3 sequences, more than 20% detected once. The sample consisted of PBMCs, mostly from graft donor cells, taken 360 days after TCRalphabeta/CD19-depleted stem cell transplant. These TCRs come from a female patient aged 2-9 years who had a stem cell transplant for congenital amegakaryocytic thrombocytopenia, so the T cells may come from the graft donor. Each CDR3 is given with its conserved first and last residue. Fields, in order: CDR3 protein, CDR3 DNA, D gene, V gene, clone size, J gene. D genes are given only for firm matches. Size is stated for part of the rows, as once, few or many counts, or as a class when the clone is expanded.

CASSFGGEQYF TGTGCCAGCAGTTTTGGTGGCGAGCAGTACTTC - TRBV12-3/TRBV12-4 many TRBJ2-7
CSVVGDNEQFF TGCAGCGTTGTGGGAGACAATGAGCAGTTCTTC - TRBV29-1 medium-sized TRBJ2-1
CASSPGLAASYNEQFF TGTGCCAGCAGCCCGGGACTAGCGGCCTCCTACAATGAGCAGTTCTTC TRBD2 TRBV12-3/TRBV12-4 - TRBJ2-1
CATSRDGRVADTQYF TGTGCCACCAGCAGAGATGGACGGGTGGCAGATACGCAGTATTTT - TRBV15 few TRBJ2-3
CATSREGFSGNTIYF TGTGCCACCAGCCGAGAGGGGTTCTCTGGAAACACCATATATTTT - TRBV15 - TRBJ1-3
CASSQDQDRGPANEKLFF TGCGCCAGCAGCCAAGATCAGGACAGGGGGCCAGCTAATGAAAAACTGTTTTTT TRBD1 TRBV4-3 few TRBJ1-4
CAISDLTSNSTDTQYF TGTGCCATCAGTGATCTGACTTCTAATAGCACAGATACGCAGTATTTT - TRBV10-3 few TRBJ2-3
CASSRLISYNEQFF TGTGCCAGCAGCCGACTGATCTCCTACAATGAGCAGTTCTTC - TRBV7-9 - TRBJ2-1
CASSSPLAANTGELFF TGTGCCAGCAGCTCCCCCTTAGCGGCGAACACCGGGGAGCTGTTTTTT - TRBV6-1 few TRBJ2-2
CASSDQTGGRKDTQYF TGTGCCAGCAGCGATCAAACCGGCGGGAGGAAAGATACGCAGTATTTT TRBD2 TRBV7-2 few TRBJ2-3